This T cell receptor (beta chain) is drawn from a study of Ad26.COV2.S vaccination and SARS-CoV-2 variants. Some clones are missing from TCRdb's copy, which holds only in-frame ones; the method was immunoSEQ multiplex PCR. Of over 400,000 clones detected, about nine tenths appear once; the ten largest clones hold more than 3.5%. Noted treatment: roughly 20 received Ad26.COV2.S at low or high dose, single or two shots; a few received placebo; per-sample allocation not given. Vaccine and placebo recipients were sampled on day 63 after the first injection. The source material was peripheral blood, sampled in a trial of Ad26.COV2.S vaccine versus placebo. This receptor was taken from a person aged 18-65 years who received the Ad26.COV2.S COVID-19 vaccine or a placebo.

CDR3 bases: TGTGCCAGCAGTCCATCGGGACTAGCGGGAGGGGAGCAGTACTTC. It specifies CASSPSGLAGGEQYF. V usage is TRBV28 and J usage is TRBJ2-7; 16 bases match TRBD2. CDR1 and CDR2 from the germline V gene are MDHEN and SYDVKM. The CDR3 loop spans 15 amino acids. J gave up 7 bases and V 5 bases, and 5 bases lay outside the gene matches.